This T cell receptor beta chain emerged from a study of metastatic and nonmetastatic thyroid tumors (dated by TCRdb to 2018 to 2020). Some background on the complete study: Repertoires from peripheral blood and from tumor or nodule tissue samples of malignant and benign thyroid patients were compared. Overall study outcomes, separate from this receptor: TCR beta diversity was reported as significantly higher in malignant tumors than in benign nodules, in both blood and tumor samples.

Remarks on this clone: Its specific antigen is unknown. This may arise from a read error, as a much more abundant clone is one base away.

Its CDR3 holds 11 amino acids, cysteine through phenylalanine. Here the CDR3 DNA is all that survives: 33 bases in frame from base 1. V lost 2 bases and J lost 7 bases; the stretch between them is 6 bases long. Based on the germline V gene, the CDR1 and CDR2 sequences are SGHRS and YFSETQ. The library was built by means of PCR. Sequencing was carried out with an Illumina HiSeq 4000. High-throughput sequencing was used to profile the TCR beta-chain CDR3 region of every patient. As for how the authors treated the data: The researchers built a classifier to tell apart papillary thyroid cancer patients with distant metastasis, based on CDR3 differences among clinicopathological groups. The Shannon index was used to measure repertoire diversity, and the Morisita-Horn index was used to measure how similar tumor and blood repertoires were. Through fastp at Q25 and MiXCR, TCRdb rebuilt clones from the public reads, retaining in-frame beta chains. These V and J calls are TCRdb output, not the study's own analysis. A total of 50,000 or so clones appear in this sample, roughly 15% of them only once. Almost 3% of the sample lies in the top ten.

No patient had received any treatment before thyroid surgery. Using T-cell receptor beta sequencing, the researchers looked back retrospectively at clinical samples from patients, gathered between about 2012 and 2018. The source material was blood. This sequence originates from a female donor with papillary thyroid cancer or a benign thyroid nodule (not recorded which). Some clones in this sample may be carry-over from other donors' samples. The chain is encoded by TRBV5-1 joined to TRBJ2-5; a confident D gene designation cannot be given. The CDR3 in this case is CASSLERTQYF. The nucleotide sequence is TGCGCCAGCAGCTTAGAGCGGACCCAGTACTTC.